This passage covers 10 T cell receptor beta chains from one sample sequenced in a study of blood T cell repertoires in COVID-19. Profiling relied on immunoSEQ multiplex PCR, and the TCRdb table lists in-frame clones only, not all of them. The sample lists 350,000 to 450,000 clones; about nine tenths were seen once. The sequenced sample consisted of peripheral blood. These receptor sequences come from a woman aged 40 to 50 with COVID-19, enrolled during active disease.

The CDR3: CASSLGTASYSNQPQHF. The CDR3, as DNA: TGTGCCAGCAGCCTCGGGACAGCCTCCTATAGCAATCAGCCCCAGCATTTT. The chain uses TRBV7-9 and TRBJ1-5; 7 bases are a match to TRBD1. CDR3 length: 17 residues. Trimming removed 5 bases from V and 0 bases from J; junction bases left unmatched: 10. Germline V CDR1 and CDR2: SEHNR, FQNEAQ (reference sequence).

CDR3 region: CASGFVPGGLLETQYF. CDR3 nucleotide sequence: TGTGCTAGTGGTTTCGTCCCGGGAGGCCTTTTAGAGACCCAGTACTTC. This chain joins TRBV12-5 and TRBJ2-5; 7 bases map to TRBD2. V trimming: 3 bases; J trimming: 4 bases; junction bases outside the gene matches: 11. Germline V gives CDR1 LGHNT, CDR2 FRNRAP. CDR3 length: 16 residues.

The rearrangement links TRBV18 to TRBJ1-6; the D is unclear. The CDR3 is 15 amino acids. CDR1 and CDR2 (germline): KGHSH, LQKENI. V shed 0 bases and J shed 9 bases, with 12 bases lying between them. The CDR3 loop is CASSPPTGSFSPLHF. Here the CDR3 DNA reads TGTGCCAGCTCACCACCCACTGGGAGTTTTTCACCCCTCCACTTT.

The gene calls are TRBV27 and TRBJ1-5; TRBD1 agrees at 7 bases. Germline V lookup: CDR1 MNHEY, CDR2 SMNVEV (reference sequence). This CDR3 region has 14 residues. V lost 8 bases to trimming and J lost 1 base; unmatched junction nucleotides: 5. The CDR3 coding sequence is TGTGCCAGCGGCCCGGGACAGAGCAATCAGCCCCAGCATTTT. Translated, it gives CASGPGQSNQPQHF.

Turning to this clone: Given a much more abundant clone one base away, this may be a read error. The gene calls are TRBV6-5 and TRBJ2-7, with 8 positions matching TRBD1. Trimming cost V 5 bases and J 4 bases; bases outside gene matches: 1. The CDR3 has 12 amino acids. Germline values: CDR1 MNHEY, CDR2 SVGAGI. CDR3 loop: CASSRTGYEQYF. The CDR3 DNA sequence: TGTGCCAGCAGTCGGACAGGGTACGAGCAGTACTTC.

As to this clone: The sample carries other DNA sequences with the same CDR3. The chain couples TRBV18 to TRBJ1-2; D gene uncertain. The CDR3 has 14 residues. Germline V gene lookup returns CDR1 KGHSH and CDR2 LQKENI. V was clipped by 3 bases and J by 3 bases, with 11 bases between them. The CDR3 DNA reads TGTGCCAGCTCACCGGCGGGCGGCGACTATGGCTACACCTTC. This gives the protein CASSPAGGDYGYTF.

This chain uses TRBV2 with TRBJ1-4; 9 bases fit TRBD1. Germline V gene lookup returns CDR1 SNHLY and CDR2 FYNNEI. The length of the CDR3 is 14 residues. V lost 5 bases and J lost 5; bases outside the gene matches: 3. For the CDR3, the DNA is TGTGCCAGCAGTACGACAGGGGGAAATGAAAAACTGTTTTTT. Translated, it gives CASSTTGGNEKLFF.

J is TRBJ1-2 and V is TRBV4-2; D might be TRBD1 (6 bases). V shed 4 bases and J shed 6 bases, with 18 bases lying between them. This CDR3 has 15 amino acids. Germline V lookup: CDR1 LGHNA, CDR2 YNFKEQ. CDR3 DNA sequence: TGTGCCAGCAGCCCCCCCTCACAGGGTAGGAATGGCTACACCTTC. Its translation is CASSPPSQGRNGYTF.

CDR3 nucleotide sequence: TGCGCCAGCAGCCAAGATACCCTTCGGGGGGCCGCTAATGAAAAACTGTTTTTT. Amino acid sequence: CASSQDTLRGAANEKLFF. The chain couples TRBV4-1 to TRBJ1-4; a possible D gene is TRBD1 (6 bases). V shed 0 bases and J shed 3 bases, with 17 bases lying between them. The CDR3 runs to 18 residues. Germline CDR1 reads MGHRA; CDR2 reads YSYEKL.

The V and J genes are TRBV29-1 and TRBJ2-7; 7 nucleotides match TRBD2. The CDR3 loop spans 13 amino acids. CDR1 and CDR2 from the germline V gene are SQVTM and ANQGSEA. V shed 1 base, J shed 6 bases, and the junction held 6 bases outside the gene matches. The CDR3 DNA is TGCAGCGTTGAAGGGGAGGGCCTTGGCGAGCAGTACTTC. This encodes CSVEGEGLGEQYF.